The present T cell receptor (beta chain) was sequenced within a study of CD8 T cells in Susac syndrome. cDNA came from about 0.5 to 1 ug RNA primed by random hexamers. Amplification of the TCR beta CDR3 was carried out by immunoSEQ multiplex PCR, which spanned a total of 54 Vbeta and 13 Jbeta segments. TCRdb redid the calling of the immunoSEQ multiplex PCR reads with MiXCR, one entry per CDR3 protein. Of about 130,000 distinct CDR3 sequences in the sample, approximately 94% are singletons; the top ten hold 0.095% to 0.15%. CDR3 length: 15 amino acids. Germline CDR1 reads LGHNA; CDR2 reads YSLEER. Trimming stripped 1 base from V and 5 bases from J, with 14 bases between.

This sequence joins TRBV4-3 and TRBJ1-2; tentatively, D is TRBD1 (6 bases). This TCR was sampled from a human donor with multiple sclerosis. Sequences were obtained from CD4+ T cells from PBMCs. The CDR3 sequence is CASSQGRGGDYGYTF. The CDR3 DNA is TGCGCCAGCAGCCAAGGGAGGGGGGGGGATTATGGCTACACCTTC.